Presented here are 4 T cell receptor beta chains from one specimen sequenced in a study of T cell clones after liver transplantation. Data came from immunoSEQ multiplex PCR; TCRdb stores just in-frame clones and leaves some out. This sample has about 22,000 clones, with approximately 71% found just once. Here the sequenced sample was CD4+ T cells from blood, taken before liver transplant. All receptors derive from a human donor who received a liver transplant.

The count of this clone is one. The V call is TRBV9, the J call TRBJ2-1, with 14 bases aligning to TRBD2. This CDR3 comprises 21 residues. With V trimmed by 4 bases and J by 0 bases, 15 bases remained unmatched. The germline V gene has CDR1 SGDLS and CDR2 YYNGEE. In nucleotides, the CDR3 is TGTGCCAGCAGCTTGAGCTGGGGACTAGCGGGGGCCTCTAGCTCCTACAATGAGCAGTTCTTC. It yields the protein CASSLSWGLAGASSSYNEQFF. Combining the CDR3 with reference TRBV9 and TRBJ2-1 gives the whole variable domain DSGVTQTPKHLITATGQRVTLRCSPRSGDLSVYWYQQSLDQGLQFLIQYYNGEERAKGNILERFSAQQFPDLHSELNLSSLELGDSALYFCASSLSWGLAGASSSYNEQFFGPGTRLTVL.

The genes are TRBV19 and TRBJ2-2, with D tentatively TRBD1 (5 bases). CDR3 length: 14 amino acids. The V gene lost 9 bases and the J gene lost 7 bases, with 18 bases spanning the gap. The germline CDR1 and CDR2 sequences are LNHDA and SQIVND (reference sequence). CDR3 protein: CASRISGRVGELFF. Here the CDR3 DNA reads TGTGCCAGCCGGATTTCAGGGCGAGTCGGGGAGCTGTTTTTT. The entire variable domain, with the rest obtained from reference TRBV19 and TRBJ2-2, is as follows: DGGITQSPKYLFRKEGQNVTLSCEQNLNHDAMYWYRQDPGQGLRLIYYSQIVNDFQKGDIAEGYSVSREKKESFPLTVTSAQKNPTAFYLCASRISGRVGELFFGEGSRLTVL.

This clone was counted only a few times. The chain has TRBV6-1 and TRBJ2-1, with a possible D match to TRBD1 (5 bases). The length of the CDR3 is 15 residues. Germline lookup yields CDR1 MNHNS and CDR2 SASEGT. V was shortened by 1 base and J by 6 bases, with 13 bases between the two germline ends. Here the CDR3 reads CASSEEGERSNEQFF. The CDR3 DNA reads as TGTGCCAGCAGTGAAGAAGGGGAACGAAGCAATGAGCAGTTCTTC.

This clone appeared a few times. V usage is TRBV5-1 and J usage is TRBJ2-3, with D tentatively TRBD2 (5 bases). Germline assignment: CDR1 SGHRS and CDR2 YFSETQ. V lost 0 bases and J 5 bases, leaving 13 bases between the germline ends. The CDR3 totals 15 residues. The CDR3 DNA reads as TGCGCCAGCAGCTTGGAGGCCGCAGAGGGAGATACGCAGTATTTT. It specifies CASSLEAAEGDTQYF.